This TCR beta chain was recorded in a study of blood T cell repertoires in COVID-19 (dated by TCRdb to 2018 to 2020). Regarding the research as a whole: Samples from collaborators originated in the United States, Italy and Spain and spanned both the acute and convalescent phases of COVID-19. The prospective study material was composed of cDNA or gDNA derived from T cells, B-cell-depleted T cells, or PBMCs. Deeply sampled blood TCRbeta repertoires from subjects exposed to, actively infected with, or recovered from COVID-19 were included in the dataset. The repertoires were released in a freely available public database intended as a resource for research on the immune response to SARS-CoV-2. The samples were drawn from two sources: the first 160 participants of the ongoing ImmuneRACE study, and 1,200 or so subjects contributed by 6 global collaborators. Nearly every sample came with metadata listing a de-identified subject ID, COVID-19 status, age in years and sex. Where available, HLA class I and class II types were taken from metadata supplied by the sample provider and were not determined by assay-based typing. Study-wide findings and limitations: The quantity of clinical and demographic metadata differed by source and by participant and was supplied without curation.

TCRbeta CDR3 regions were amplified from genomic DNA by means of the immunoSEQ Assay, a bias-controlled multiplex PCR. The published analysis was carried out like this. The number of nucleated cells in each sample was estimated from the amplification of reference gene primers within the assay. Sequence reads were collapsed and filtered to measure the absolute abundance of every unique TCRbeta CDR3 rearrangement. For each sample, productive Simpson clonality was calculated by taking the square root of Simpson's diversity index across productive rearrangements. In TCRdb, the immuneACCESS table is reduced to in-frame sequences with V and J assigned. These tables do not hold every clone; where another copy was compared, an unresolved V gene accounts for under half, and the others remain unexplained. That table is the source of V, J and clone size, and D and trimming were worked out from the DNA. For this sample there are around 52,000 clones; 80% to 90% appear just once. The biggest ten clones account for around 4.9% of the sample.

The collaborating institutions used their own protocols to collect whole blood in K2EDTA tubes. Collaborator samples were shipped for TCRbeta analysis as frozen whole blood, isolated PBMCs, or DNA extracted from either sample type. Trimming at the junction amounts to 0 bases on V and 4 bases on J, and the germline ends lie 4 bases apart. The CDR3 spans 12 residues, from the cysteine through the phenylalanine. The kept DNA is CDR3 alone, 36 bases in frame from the first base. Remarks on this clone: No cognate antigen has been identified for it. It has no much larger one-base neighbor in the sample; base qualities were not kept.

The receptor comes from a human donor in a cohort sampled during active COVID-19. The chain was built from TRBV12-3 or TRBV12-4 and TRBJ2-7, with the D gene too uncertain to name. The sequencing input was peripheral blood. The CDR3: CASSLARYEQYF. The DNA sequence is TGTGCCAGCAGTTTAGCGCGATACGAGCAGTACTTC.